The 22 T cell receptor beta chains given below trace back to one sample, sequenced in a study of CD8 T cells in Susac syndrome. Reverse transcription used about 0.45 to 1 ug RNA and random hexamers. TCRdb used MiXCR to reprocess the immunoSEQ multiplex PCR reads, holding one entry per CDR3 protein. The table includes approximately 220,000 distinct CDR3 sequences, roughly 90% detected once. The sample comprised CD8+ T cells from PBMCs. All receptors derive from a human donor with multiple sclerosis.

This clonotype showed up just once. The rearrangement uses TRBV7-2 and TRBJ2-7, with 12 nucleotides matching TRBD2. V was pared by 3 bases and J by 3 bases, with 6 bases of the junction left unmatched. The CDR3 totals 16 residues. Germline CDR1 and CDR2: SGHTA and FQGNSA. In nucleotides, the CDR3 is TGTGCCAGCAGCTTCTTCCCGACTAGCGGGAGCTACGAGCAGTACTTC. This gives the protein CASSFFPTSGSYEQYF.

This rearrangement joins TRBV2 to TRBJ2-2; a weak D match, TRBD2 (6 bases). The V end lost 3 bases, the J end lost 5 bases, and 13 bases lay between the germline ends. The germline V gene encodes CDR1 SNHLY and CDR2 FYNNEI. This CDR3 comprises 15 residues. The CDR3 sequence is CASSDRDWRTGELFF. The CDR3 DNA sequence: TGTGCCAGCAGTGACCGGGACTGGAGGACCGGGGAGCTGTTTTTT.

V and J are TRBV28 and TRBJ2-4; possible D gene TRBD2, 5 bases. The CDR3 runs to 12 residues. V lost 4 bases to trimming and J lost 5 bases, with 6 bases between them. Germline CDR1 reads MDHEN; CDR2 reads SYDVKM. The CDR3 DNA is TGTGCCAGCAGTTGGACTCAAAACATTCAGTACTTC. This translates into CASSWTQNIQYF.

This clonotype was seen only once. The chain is built from TRBV30 and TRBJ1-5; a weak D match, TRBD1 (6 bases). Germline assignment: CDR1 GTSNPN and CDR2 SVGIG (reference sequence). This CDR3 is 15 amino acids long. The germline V and J ends were trimmed by 2 bases and 3 bases, with 14 bases remaining between them. Here the CDR3 DNA reads TGTGCCTGGAGTTCCGGGACACCTTACAATCAGCCCCAGCATTTT. Translated, it gives CAWSSGTPYNQPQHF.

This chain uses TRBV4-1 with TRBJ2-1, with 7 positions matching TRBD2. CDR3 length equals 16 residues. Germline V CDR1 and CDR2: MGHRA, YSYEKL. V dropped 0 bases and J dropped 0; count of bases not matched to a gene: 2. The CDR3 loop reads CASSQETGGSYNEQFF. The CDR3 region has the DNA TGCGCCAGCAGCCAAGAAACGGGGGGCTCCTACAATGAGCAGTTCTTC.

This clonotype appeared once. The chain is built from TRBV11-2 and TRBJ2-1; the match to TRBD2 covers 8 bases. The V gene's germline CDR1 is SGHAT and CDR2 FQNNGV. V gave up 5 bases and J gave up 5 bases; unmatched junction bases: 8. This CDR3 contains 15 residues. The DNA of the CDR3 is TGTGCCAGCAGCGAACTGACTAGCGTAGACAATGAGCAGTTCTTC. Protein sequence: CASSELTSVDNEQFF.

The chain is built from TRBV20-1 and TRBJ2-3, with TRBD2 matching over 13 bases. The CDR3 totals 15 residues. Germline V gene lookup returns CDR1 DFQATT and CDR2 SNEGSKA (reference sequence). With 5 bases clipped from V and 5 bases from J, the junction kept 7 bases outside the gene matches. The CDR3 coding sequence is TGCAGTGCTCGTACTAGCGGGAGGGCCGAAGATACGCAGTATTTT. It yields the protein CSARTSGRAEDTQYF.

The J gene is TRBJ1-4, the V gene TRBV2; 8 positions agree with TRBD1. Losses at the gene ends were 5 bases for V and 5 bases for J; bases not matched to a gene: 7. This CDR3 is 15 amino acids long. The germline V gene has CDR1 SNHLY and CDR2 FYNNEI. Here the CDR3 reads CASSIGQGLNEKLFF. CDR3 in DNA: TGTGCCAGCAGTATCGGACAGGGCCTAAATGAAAAACTGTTTTTT.

This clonotype was seen a single time. The J gene is TRBJ2-5, the V gene TRBV19, with TRBD2 identical over 11 bases. V shed 8 bases, J shed 0 bases, and the junction held 5 bases outside the gene matches. Germline assignment: CDR1 LNHDA and CDR2 SQIVND (reference sequence). This CDR3 spans 15 amino acids. The CDR3 protein is CASAPSGGYQETQYF. Written as DNA, the CDR3 is TGTGCCAGTGCGCCTAGCGGGGGGTACCAAGAGACCCAGTACTTC.

This sequence joins TRBV7-2 and TRBJ1-5, with 11 bases aligning to TRBD1. The CDR3 contains 17 residues. Germline CDR1 and CDR2: SGHTA and FQGNSA. Trimming took 2 bases from V and 4 from J; bases not matched to a gene: 7. The CDR3 nucleotides are TGTGCCAGCAGCTTACACTGGACAGGGGGCTTGAATCAGCCCCAGCATTTT. This gives the protein CASSLHWTGGLNQPQHF.

This chain joins TRBV7-8 and TRBJ1-2, with D perhaps matching TRBD1 (5 bases). Between the trimmed V and J ends, which lost 0 bases and 3 bases, there was a span of 8 bases. Germline CDR1 reads SGHVS; CDR2 reads FQNEAQ. The CDR3 runs to 14 residues. CDR3 loop: CASSLAGVDYGYTF. The CDR3 DNA is TGTGCCAGCAGCTTAGCGGGGGTGGACTATGGCTACACCTTC. Variable domain in full (rest from reference TRBV7-8 and TRBJ1-2): GAGVSQSPRYKVAKRGQDVALRCDPISGHVSLFWYQQALGQGPEFLTYFQNEAQLDKSGLPSDRFFAERPEGSVSTLKIQRTQQEDSAVYLCASSLAGVDYGYTFGSGTRLTVV.

The chain employs TRBV3-1 and TRBJ1-1; D ambiguous. The V end lost 4 bases, the J end lost 1 base, and 7 bases lay between the germline ends. This CDR3 region has 13 residues. Germline loops: CDR1 LGHDT, CDR2 YNNKEL (reference sequence). CDR3 nucleotides: TGTGCCAGCAGCCGAACACAGAACACTGAAGCTTTCTTT. Amino acids: CASSRTQNTEAFF.

The gene calls are TRBV28 and TRBJ2-3; D not resolved. This CDR3 has 14 amino acids. Germline assignment: CDR1 MDHEN and CDR2 SYDVKM. Trimming pared 6 bases from V and 4 bases from J, leaving 14 bases between. CDR3 loop: CASSRNTQPDTQYF. The CDR3 coding sequence is TGTGCCAGCAGCCGTAACACCCAGCCAGATACGCAGTATTTT.

This sequence joins TRBV5-1 and TRBJ2-7; the D gene is possibly TRBD1 (6 bases). This CDR3 is 15 amino acids long. With 4 bases removed from V and 1 base from J, the gap between germline ends came to 15 bases. Germline CDR1 and CDR2: SGHRS and YFSETQ. CDR3 residues: CASSQGTEESYEQYF. The CDR3 DNA reads as TGCGCCAGCAGCCAGGGGACGGAGGAATCCTACGAGCAGTACTTC.

The chain uses TRBV7-9 and TRBJ1-1; D gene uncertain. This CDR3 is 16 amino acids long. CDR1 is SEHNR and CDR2 is FQNEAQ in the germline V gene (reference sequence). Trimming stripped 6 bases from V and 1 base from J, with 18 bases between. The CDR3 loop reads CASSLPLSGTNTEAFF. The CDR3 nucleotides are TGTGCCAGCAGTTTGCCCCTCTCGGGAACGAACACTGAAGCTTTCTTT.

DNA of the CDR3: TGTGCCAGCGAAGGTACGGCGGAAGAGACCCAGTACTTC. As protein: CASEGTAEETQYF. The chain carries TRBV2 and TRBJ2-5; no clear D gene. Germline lookup yields CDR1 SNHLY and CDR2 FYNNEI. The CDR3 sequence is 13 residues long. Trimming stripped 8 bases from V and 3 bases from J, with 13 bases between.

The chain is built from TRBV5-6 and TRBJ1-1; D is perhaps TRBD1 (6 bases). The CDR3 runs to 12 residues. Germline V CDR1 and CDR2: SGHDT, YYEEEE. V was cut by 4 bases and J by 8 bases, with 12 bases left in between. CDR3 sequence (DNA): TGTGCCAGCAGCCCCCAGGACAGAGAAGCTTTCTTT. Amino acids: CASSPQDREAFF.

V usage is TRBV7-9 and J usage is TRBJ2-7, with 7 bases aligning to TRBD1. The CDR3 totals 14 residues. Germline V gene sequence: CDR1 SEHNR, CDR2 FQNEAQ (reference sequence). The ends lost 5 bases at V and 3 bases at J; junction bases unmatched: 7. The CDR3 spells CASSPQGELYEQYF. CDR3 sequence (DNA): TGTGCCAGCAGCCCCCAGGGGGAACTCTACGAGCAGTACTTC. The whole variable domain, remainder taken from reference TRBV7-9 and TRBJ2-7, is DTGVSQNPRHKITKRGQNVTFRCDPISEHNRLYWYRQTLGQGPEFLTYFQNEAQLEKSRLLSDRFSAERPKGSFSTLEIQRTEQGDSAMYLCASSPQGELYEQYFGPGTRLTVT.

The sample holds a few counts of this clonotype. The chain has TRBV24-1 and TRBJ2-3; D is possibly TRBD1 (6 bases). Germline V gives CDR1 KGHDR, CDR2 SFDVKD. This CDR3 is 15 amino acids long. The V end lost 4 bases, the J end lost 3 bases, and 13 bases lay between the germline ends. The CDR3 here is CATSEGKGETDTQYF. CDR3 bases: TGTGCCACCAGTGAGGGGAAGGGGGAAACAGATACGCAGTATTTT.

The chain is built from TRBV7-9 and TRBJ1-2, with no clear D. Trimming removed 2 bases from V and 8 bases from J, with 12 bases in between. Germline-derived CDR1 and CDR2 are SEHNR and FQNEAQ (reference sequence). The CDR3 runs to 13 residues. CDR3 nucleotides: TGTGCCAGCAGCTTATCAATCCAGCGGGGCTACACCTTC. Its protein product is CASSLSIQRGYTF.

The chain combines TRBV27 with TRBJ1-5, with D uncertain. The CDR3 is 13 amino acids. Germline V CDR1 and CDR2: MNHEY, SMNVEV (reference sequence). V lost 0 bases and J 6 bases, leaving 6 bases between the germline ends. The CDR3 protein is CASSLSGFQPQHF. CDR3 DNA: TGTGCCAGCAGTTTATCTGGTTTTCAGCCCCAGCATTTT.

CDR3 nucleotides: TGTGCCAGCATCCAATCACCGAGTGGGAACACTGAAGCTTTCTTT. As protein: CASIQSPSGNTEAFF. The chain has TRBV7-9 and TRBJ1-1; no clear D. Germline CDR1 and CDR2: SEHNR and FQNEAQ (reference sequence). The CDR3 sequence is 15 residues long. V dropped 7 bases and J dropped 1 base, with 16 bases sitting between them.